The 31 T cell receptor beta chains listed next were all sequenced from one sample in a study of regulatory T cells in long-lasting Graves disease. Arm-PCR of CDR3 regions with iRepertoire HTBI primers generated TCR beta libraries. TCRdb reprocessed the multiplex PCR reads via MiXCR and lists one record per CDR3 protein. The table shows roughly 510,000 distinct CDR3 sequences, with 15% to 20% occurring only once. Time point described: newly diagnosed GD, antithyroid drugs for less than 3 months. Isolated PBMC RNA provided the starting material for the TCR library. These data were also reused for a study on T cells in Graves' hyperthyroidism and ophthalmopathy.

The sequenced sample was peripheral blood mononuclear cells (PBMCs), obtained at new diagnosis, from a patient treated with antithyroid drugs. Every receptor here comes from a man younger than 35 with Graves disease.

This clonotype was seen a handful of times. This chain joins TRBV20-1 and TRBJ2-7; 8 positions match TRBD1. After removal of 6 bases from V and 2 bases from J, the junction contained 9 bases not matched to a gene. CDR1 and CDR2 from the germline V gene are DFQATT and SNEGSKA (reference sequence). The CDR3 extends over 14 amino acids. The CDR3 DNA follows: TGCAGTGCACCAACAGGGGGATTCACCTACGAGCAGTACTTC. It codes for CSAPTGGFTYEQYF.

Ten or more counts support this clonotype. The chain has TRBV19 and TRBJ2-5, with 8 bases aligning to TRBD1. This CDR3 is built from 14 residues. V was clipped by 5 bases and J by 7 bases; unmatched bases: 9. From germline, CDR1 is LNHDA and CDR2 SQIVND (reference sequence). CDR3 protein: CASSLRDRRGTQYF. The CDR3 nucleotides read TGTGCCAGTAGTCTACGGGACAGGCGGGGGACCCAGTACTTC.

This clonotype was seen ten or more times. The chain combines TRBV20-1 with TRBJ2-7; D might be TRBD2 (5 bases). CDR1 and CDR2 (germline): DFQATT, SNEGSKA (reference sequence). CDR3 length: 13 amino acids. V lost 8 bases and J 0 bases, leaving 14 bases between the germline ends. In DNA, the CDR3 is TGCAGTTTCCGGGGTGCGACCTCCTACGAGCAGTACTTC. Protein: CSFRGATSYEQYF.

The chain is built from TRBV2 and TRBJ2-4, with TRBD1 matching 9 bases. The trim removed 1 base at V and 8 bases at J, leaving 6 bases unmatched. The CDR3 length is 15 residues. Germline V gene data show CDR1 as SNHLY and CDR2 as FYNNEI. Written as DNA, the CDR3 is TGTGCCAGCAGTGAAGGCACAGGGGGCAGGGACATTCAGTACTTC. The encoded protein is CASSEGTGGRDIQYF.

The gene calls are TRBV30 and TRBJ1-6; 11 bases are a match to TRBD1. Trimming cost V 4 bases and J 7 bases; bases outside gene matches: 6. The CDR3 is 15 amino acids. CDR1 and CDR2 (germline): GTSNPN, SVGIG (reference sequence). CDR3 in DNA: TGTGCCTGGACCACTGGACAGGGGGCGAATTCACCCCTCCACTTT. This gives the protein CAWTTGQGANSPLHF.

There are many counts of this clonotype. This sequence joins TRBV27 and TRBJ2-1; 8 positions match TRBD2. The last part of the DNA fits TRBJ2-5 better; the J call may be wrong. Germline-derived CDR1 and CDR2 are MNHEY and SMNVEV (reference sequence). This CDR3 spans 16 amino acids. CDR3 bases: TGTGCCAGCAGTCTCGGCGGGGGGCGATCAGGAGAGACCCAGTACTTC. Amino acids: CASSLGGGRSGETQYF.

The J gene is TRBJ2-7, the V gene TRBV13; D may be TRBD2 (5 bases). The germline V gene has CDR1 PRHDT and CDR2 FYEKMQ (reference sequence). Trimming left V 4 bases short and J 3 bases short, with 16 bases between. This CDR3 is built from 15 residues. This CDR3 reads CASSSTRTLLYEQYF. CDR3 nucleotide sequence: TGTGCCAGCAGCTCGACGAGGACTCTTCTCTACGAGCAGTACTTC.

This clonotype was detected many times. The chain carries TRBV20-1 and TRBJ2-7; 7 nucleotides match TRBD2. Trimming took 3 bases from V and 2 from J; bases not matched to a gene: 4. In germline, CDR1 is DFQATT, CDR2 SNEGSKA (reference sequence). This CDR3 region has 13 residues. CDR3 protein: CSARSSGTYEQYF. The CDR3 nucleotides read TGCAGTGCTAGGTCTAGCGGTACCTACGAGCAGTACTTC.

Ten or more counts support this clonotype. V usage is TRBV20-1 and J usage is TRBJ2-3; D is perhaps TRBD2 (6 bases). Trimming left V 7 bases short and J 0 bases short, with 8 bases between. This CDR3 spans 12 amino acids. The V gene's germline CDR1 is DFQATT and CDR2 SNEGSKA (reference sequence). The CDR3 protein is CSVRESTDTQYF. CDR3 sequence (DNA): TGCAGTGTCCGGGAGAGCACAGATACGCAGTATTTT.

In its sample, this clonotype was seen many times. This rearrangement joins TRBV2 to TRBJ1-2; D is possibly TRBD1 (5 bases). Trimming took off 6 bases at V and 0 bases at J, with 11 bases between the two ends. The CDR3 is 14 residues long. From germline, CDR1 is SNHLY and CDR2 FYNNEI. CDR3 in DNA: TGTGCCAGCAGCTACCGACAGTCTAACTATGGCTACACCTTC. Its translation: CASSYRQSNYGYTF.

The V and J genes are TRBV20-1 and TRBJ2-7, with D perhaps TRBD2 (5 bases). The CDR3 covers 15 residues. Per germline, CDR1 DFQATT and CDR2 SNEGSKA (reference sequence). V lost 3 bases to trimming and J lost 2 bases, with 17 bases between them. The CDR3 region is CSASRRSGTPYEQYF. CDR3 DNA sequence: TGCAGTGCTAGTCGCCGGAGCGGCACCCCCTACGAGCAGTACTTC.

This clonotype was recorded only once. A much larger clone differs from this one at a single base, so this may be a read error. The rearrangement joins TRBV27 to TRBJ2-3, with D perhaps matching TRBD1 or TRBD2 (5 bases each). CDR3 size: 14 residues. Germline values: CDR1 MNHEY, CDR2 SMNVEV (reference sequence). Trimming pared 8 bases from V and 0 bases from J, leaving 12 bases between. The chain's CDR3 is CASGWGKSTDTQYF. DNA of the CDR3: TGTGCCAGCGGTTGGGGGAAGAGCACAGATACGCAGTATTTT.

This clonotype was counted many times. The V call is TRBV20-1, the J call TRBJ1-1; TRBD1 matches at 7 bases. Germline CDR1 DFQATT, CDR2 SNEGSKA (reference sequence). The CDR3 is made up of 12 amino acids. The J segment lost 3 bases and the V segment lost 3 bases, leaving 1 base of the junction unmatched. In DNA, the CDR3 is TGCAGTGCTAGGGACAGGTACACTGAAGCTTTCTTT. Translating it yields CSARDRYTEAFF.

This clonotype has only a few counts. The J gene is TRBJ2-1, the V gene TRBV7-6; a possible D gene is TRBD2 (5 bases). The germline V and J ends were trimmed by 6 bases and 6 bases, with 18 bases remaining between them. Germline assignment: CDR1 SGHVS and CDR2 FNYEAQ. The CDR3 is 15 residues long. The CDR3 nucleotides read TGTGCCAGCAGTAAAGCCGAGGGCCTGGGCAATGAGCAGTTCTTC. It encodes CASSKAEGLGNEQFF.

This clonotype has only a few counts. J is TRBJ2-7 and V is TRBV19, with 9 positions matching TRBD2. Trimming removed 10 bases from V and 6 bases from J; junction bases left unmatched: 22. Germline-derived CDR1 and CDR2 are LNHDA and SQIVND (reference sequence). This CDR3 contains 17 residues. The DNA of the CDR3 is TGTGCCACGTTACAGACGGGACTAGCCCCGGGAGTGGGCGAGCAGTACTTC. Translation: CATLQTGLAPGVGEQYF.

This clonotype was counted at least ten times. The gene calls are TRBV18 and TRBJ2-1; 16 bases align to TRBD2. This CDR3 is built from 18 residues. From germline, CDR1 is KGHSH and CDR2 LQKENI. V lost 5 bases to trimming and J lost 3 bases; unmatched junction nucleotides: 7. The CDR3 nucleotides read TGTGCCAGCTCAAAGGGACTAGCGGGAGGGTCTGGCTACAATGAGCAGTTCTTC. This translates into CASSKGLAGGSGYNEQFF.

This clonotype appeared a few times. The chain is built from TRBV6-2 or TRBV6-3 and TRBJ2-3, with TRBD1 matching 12 bases. The V gene end was trimmed by 0 bases and the J gene end by 6 bases; junction bases not matched to a gene: 4. This CDR3 is built from 16 residues. Germline-derived CDR1 and CDR2 are MNHEY and SVGEGT. DNA for the CDR3: TGTGCCAGCAGTTACTCGGGACAGGGGGCGTCTGATACGCAGTATTTT. Amino acids: CASSYSGQGASDTQYF.

This chain joins TRBV7-3 and TRBJ2-1; 7 bases fit TRBD1. Germline V gene lookup returns CDR1 SGHTA and CDR2 FQGTGA. The CDR3 is 15 residues long. J was trimmed by 5 bases and V by 3 bases; bases with no gene match: 7. The CDR3 bases are TGTGCCAGCAGCTTCCACCGGGACAGCAACAATGAGCAGTTCTTC. As protein: CASSFHRDSNNEQFF.

This clonotype was seen at least ten times. V is TRBV6-2 or TRBV6-3 and J is TRBJ1-4; 11 bases align to TRBD1. Germline V gene data show CDR1 as MNHEY and CDR2 as SVGEGT. J was trimmed by 2 bases and V by 4 bases; bases with no gene match: 6. This CDR3 region has 17 residues. The CDR3 DNA reads TGTGCCAGCAGTTCAGGGACAGGGGGTCCTACTAATGAAAAACTGTTTTTT. This codes for CASSSGTGGPTNEKLFF.

This clonotype was counted at least ten times. This chain joins TRBV27 and TRBJ2-3, with 7 bases matching TRBD1. V shed 4 bases, J shed 0 bases, and the junction held 7 bases outside the gene matches. The germline V gene has CDR1 MNHEY and CDR2 SMNVEV (reference sequence). The CDR3 has 16 amino acids. For the CDR3, the DNA is TGTGCCAGCAGTTCCACACAGGGGCGTAGCACAGATACGCAGTATTTT. Protein sequence: CASSSTQGRSTDTQYF.

This clonotype was seen more than once but under ten times. The chain is built from TRBV27 and TRBJ1-2; D is unclear. CDR1 MNHEY and CDR2 SMNVEV come from the germline V gene (reference sequence). The CDR3 has 13 amino acids. The ends were cut back, 7 bases at V and 1 base at J, with 10 bases in the middle. For the CDR3, the DNA is TGTGCCAGCAAAACTGGAGTTAACTATGGCTACACCTTC. Translated, it gives CASKTGVNYGYTF.

Ten or more counts support this clonotype. This chain links TRBV12-3 or TRBV12-4 with TRBJ2-1, with 7 bases matching TRBD2. J was trimmed by 9 bases and V by 7 bases; bases with no gene match: 15. The CDR3 is 15 amino acids. CDR3 amino acids: CASNAGETSMAEQFF. CDR3 DNA sequence: TGTGCCAGCAACGCGGGGGAGACGTCTATGGCTGAGCAGTTCTTC.

This clonotype appeared many times. The chain couples TRBV20-1 to TRBJ2-1, with TRBD2 identical over 12 bases. The germline gives CDR1 DFQATT, CDR2 SNEGSKA (reference sequence). The CDR3 length is 17 residues. Trimming cost V 1 base and J 6 bases; bases outside gene matches: 10. This CDR3 reads CSARGPSGRAPGNEQFF. The CDR3 bases are TGCAGTGCTAGAGGTCCTAGCGGGAGGGCCCCGGGCAATGAGCAGTTCTTC.

The V and J genes are TRBV25-1 and TRBJ1-4; D is unclear. Germline loops: CDR1 MGHDK, CDR2 SYGVNS. The CDR3 extends over 15 amino acids. Trimming stripped 3 bases from V and 13 bases from J, with 21 bases between. The CDR3 nucleotides read TGTGCCAGCAGTGACACTGGGCAGCCGGGGATGAGACTGTTTTTT. Translating it yields CASSDTGQPGMRLFF.

The table lists this clonotype with a few counts. Being one base from a much bigger clone, this may be a read error. V is TRBV6-2 or TRBV6-3 and J is TRBJ2-7; TRBD1 is a possible D gene (5 bases). Germline CDR1 is MNHEY and CDR2 is SVGEGT. The CDR3 has 16 amino acids. In DNA, the CDR3 is TGTGCCGGCAGTTACCATCTCTTCGTGACAGTCTACGAGCAGTACTTC. Translating it yields CAGSYHLFVTVYEQYF.

This clonotype has more than one count but fewer than ten. V is TRBV20-1 and J is TRBJ1-2; D is uncertain. The V end lost 5 bases, the J end lost 4 bases, and 17 bases lay between the germline ends. The CDR3 has 14 residues. Germline values: CDR1 DFQATT, CDR2 SNEGSKA (reference sequence). CDR3 nucleotides: TGCAGTGCTTCGGGTGGGGTAGTTGGCTATGGCTACACCTTC. Translation: CSASGGVVGYGYTF.

This clonotype was found a few times. The chain links TRBV5-6 to TRBJ1-3; D is unclear. V was clipped by 5 bases and J by 0 bases, with 15 bases between them. This CDR3 contains 16 residues. Germline CDR1 and CDR2: SGHDT and YYEEEE. CDR3: CASSSTRLNSGNTIYF. The DNA of the CDR3 is TGTGCCAGCAGTTCAACGAGGCTGAACTCTGGAAACACCATATATTTT.

This chain joins TRBV27 and TRBJ2-7, with 9 bases identical to TRBD1. CDR3 length equals 16 residues. V dropped 4 bases and J dropped 1; count of bases not matched to a gene: 8. Germline CDR1 MNHEY, CDR2 SMNVEV (reference sequence). The CDR3 DNA sequence: TGTGCCAGCAGTTCCTGGCGGACAGGGGAATCCTACGAGCAGTACTTC. Protein product: CASSSWRTGESYEQYF.

In this sample, this clonotype turned up many times. V is TRBV2 and J is TRBJ1-1; D unresolved. The CDR3 has 13 residues. The V end lost 4 bases, the J end lost 1 base, and 7 bases lay between the germline ends. The germline gives CDR1 SNHLY, CDR2 FYNNEI. CDR3 protein: CASSVQPNTEAFF. The CDR3 bases are TGTGCCAGCAGTGTCCAGCCGAACACTGAAGCTTTCTTT.

The chain carries TRBV6-1 and TRBJ1-2; no firm D call. Germline CDR1 is MNHNS and CDR2 is SASEGT. CDR3 length: 15 residues. V gave up 4 bases and J gave up 2 bases, with 14 bases separating them. This CDR3 reads CASSVGVRKNYGYTF. CDR3 nucleotide sequence: TGTGCCAGCAGTGTTGGAGTTAGGAAAAACTATGGCTACACCTTC.

Ten or more counts support this clonotype. This chain links TRBV12-3 or TRBV12-4 with TRBJ2-6; no definite D call. Trimming left V 11 bases short and J 0 bases short, with 8 bases between. The CDR3 totals 13 residues. This CDR3 reads CAGTDSGANVLTF. The DNA for the CDR3 is TGTGCCGGAACCGACTCTGGGGCCAACGTCCTGACTTTC.